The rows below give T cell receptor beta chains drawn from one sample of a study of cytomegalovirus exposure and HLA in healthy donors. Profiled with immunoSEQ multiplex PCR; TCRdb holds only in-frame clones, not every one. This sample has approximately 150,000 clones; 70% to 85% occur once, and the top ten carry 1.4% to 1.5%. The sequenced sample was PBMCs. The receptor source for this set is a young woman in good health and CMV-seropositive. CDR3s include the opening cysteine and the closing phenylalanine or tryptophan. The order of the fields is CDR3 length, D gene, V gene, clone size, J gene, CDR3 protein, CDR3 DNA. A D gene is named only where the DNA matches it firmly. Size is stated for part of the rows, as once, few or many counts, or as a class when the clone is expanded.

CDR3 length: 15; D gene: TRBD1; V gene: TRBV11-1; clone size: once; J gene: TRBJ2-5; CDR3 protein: CASGHPGTGVETQYF; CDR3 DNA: TGTGCCAGCGGCCATCCCGGGACAGGGGTAGAGACCCAGTACTTC
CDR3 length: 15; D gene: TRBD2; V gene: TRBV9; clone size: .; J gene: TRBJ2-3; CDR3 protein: CASSFLAGETDTQYF; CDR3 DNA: TGTGCCAGCAGCTTCTTAGCGGGAGAGACAGATACGCAGTATTTT
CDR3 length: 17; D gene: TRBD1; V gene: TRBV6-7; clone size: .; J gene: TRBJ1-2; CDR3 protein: CASSYSIGTGGLYGYTF; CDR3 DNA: TGTGCCAGCAGTTACTCGATAGGGACAGGGGGCCTCTATGGCTACACCTTC
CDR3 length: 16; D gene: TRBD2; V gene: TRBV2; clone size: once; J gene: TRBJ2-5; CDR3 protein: CASSETPTSGSETQYF; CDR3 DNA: TGTGCCAGCAGTGAGACCCCGACTAGCGGGAGTGAGACCCAGTACTTC
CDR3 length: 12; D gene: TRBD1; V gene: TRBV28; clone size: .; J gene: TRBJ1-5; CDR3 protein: CASSLGQGPSNF; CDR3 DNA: TGTGCCAGCAGTTTGGGACAGGGGCCCAGTAATTTT
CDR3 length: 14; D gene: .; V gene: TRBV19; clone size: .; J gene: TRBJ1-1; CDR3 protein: CASTPQTVNTEAFF; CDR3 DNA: TGTGCCAGTACCCCCCAGACAGTGAACACTGAAGCTTTCTTT
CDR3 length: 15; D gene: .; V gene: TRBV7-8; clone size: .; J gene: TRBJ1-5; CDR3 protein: CASSLGGTLNQPQHF; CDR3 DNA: TGTGCCAGCAGCTTAGGAGGGACACTCAATCAGCCCCAGCATTTT
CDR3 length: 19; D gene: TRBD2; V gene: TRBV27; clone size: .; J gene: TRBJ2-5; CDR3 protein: CASSLTRTRSGRARETQYF; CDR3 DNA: TGTGCCAGCAGTTTGACGCGTACGCGTAGCGGGAGGGCCCGGGAGACCCAGTACTTC
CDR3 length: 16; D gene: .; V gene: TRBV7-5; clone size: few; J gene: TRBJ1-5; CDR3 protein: CARSCSKAGSNQPQHF; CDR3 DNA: TGTGCCAGAAGCTGTTCAAAAGCAGGGAGCAATCAGCCCCAGCATTTT
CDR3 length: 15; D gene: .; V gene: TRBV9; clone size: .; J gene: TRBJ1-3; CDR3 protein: CASSPVPFSGNTIYF; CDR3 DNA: TGTGCCAGTTCTCCGGTACCCTTCTCTGGAAACACCATATATTTT
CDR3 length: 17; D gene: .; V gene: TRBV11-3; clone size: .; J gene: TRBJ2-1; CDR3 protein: CASSLGVGQSSYNEQFF; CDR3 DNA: TGTGCCAGCAGCTTAGGCGTGGGGCAGAGCTCCTACAATGAGCAGTTCTTC
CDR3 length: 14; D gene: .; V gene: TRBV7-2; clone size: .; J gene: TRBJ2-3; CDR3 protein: CASSLNADTDTQYF; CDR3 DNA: TGTGCCAGCAGCTTAAACGCGGATACAGATACGCAGTATTTT
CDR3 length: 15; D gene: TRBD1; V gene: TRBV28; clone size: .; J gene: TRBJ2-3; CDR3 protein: CASSLPGQGRDTQYF; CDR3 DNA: TGTGCCAGCAGCCTGCCGGGACAGGGGAGGGATACGCAGTATTTT
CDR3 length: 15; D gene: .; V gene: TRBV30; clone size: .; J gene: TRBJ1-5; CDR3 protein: CAWSEPGAGFQPQHF; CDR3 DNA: TGTGCCTGGAGTGAGCCAGGGGCAGGGTTCCAGCCCCAGCATTTT
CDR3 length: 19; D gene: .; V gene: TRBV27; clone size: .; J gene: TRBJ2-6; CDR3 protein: CASSAPGTKKESGANVLTF; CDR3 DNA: TGTGCCAGCAGTGCCCCCGGGACAAAAAAGGAATCTGGGGCCAACGTCCTGACTTTC